This entry concerns a single T cell receptor beta chain. RNA totalling about 0.5 to 1 ug underwent reverse transcription with random hexamers. MiXCR, applied by TCRdb to the immunoSEQ multiplex PCR reads, yields one record per CDR3 protein. This table has over 150,000 distinct CDR3 sequences, approximately 95% appearing once. This sample is part of a study of CD8 T cells in Susac syndrome. The CDR3 contains 13 residues. Germline V gene lookup returns CDR1 MNHEY and CDR2 SVGEGT. V dropped 0 bases and J dropped 15 bases, with 15 bases sitting between them. The sample was CD4+ T cells from PBMCs. The clonotype was recovered from a human donor with Susac syndrome. The chain employs TRBV6-2 or TRBV6-3 and TRBJ2-1, with D perhaps matching TRBD1 (6 bases). CDR3 coding DNA: TGTGCCAGCAGTTACTCGACGGCCCAAGGGGGGTTCTTC. This translates into CASSYSTAQGGFF.